A selection of T cell receptor beta chains follows, all from one sample in a study of cytomegalovirus exposure and HLA in healthy donors. Clones were sequenced by immunoSEQ multiplex PCR, and TCRdb holds only the in-frame ones, with some missing. The data contain under 200,000 clones, roughly 73% of them seen just once; the ten biggest clones take up 4.9%. Sequencing used PBMCs. The source of these receptors is a male donor in good health and CMV-seronegative. The CDR3 runs from the conserved cysteine through the conserved F or W. Fields, in order: J gene, V gene, clone size, D gene, CDR3 length, CDR3 DNA, CDR3 protein. A D gene is named only where the DNA matches it firmly. Expanded clones are given a class, and other clones once, few, many or no size at all.

>TRBJ1-2|TRBV28|NA|TRBD1|14
TGTGCCAGCAGATCGGGACAGTCTAACTATGGCTACACCTTC
CASRSGQSNYGYTF
>TRBJ2-7|TRBV2|NA|NA|13
TGTGCCATCAGGTTTAGGAGCAACTACGAGCAGTACTTC
CAIRFRSNYEQYF
>TRBJ2-5|TRBV11-2|NA|TRBD2|16
TGTGCCAGCAGCCTGGGACTAGCGGGGGTTCTTGAGACCCAGTACTTC
CASSLGLAGVLETQYF
>TRBJ1-6|TRBV7-3|NA|NA|15
TGTGCCAGCAGCTTACTACCGGGACTCCGTTCACCCCTCCACTTT
CASSLLPGLRSPLHF
>TRBJ2-1|TRBV5-8|NA|TRBD2|18
TGTGCCAGCAGCTTGGCCGGGACTAGCCTCAGCTCCTACAATGAGCAGTTCTTC
CASSLAGTSLSSYNEQFF
>TRBJ2-7|TRBV2|NA|TRBD1|14
TGTGCCAGCACCCACAGGGGGCCTTCCTACGAGCAGTACTTC
CASTHRGPSYEQYF
>TRBJ1-4|TRBV6-1|NA|TRBD1|13
TGTGCCAGCAGGCCGGGACAGTTAGAAAAACTGTTTTTT
CASRPGQLEKLFF
>TRBJ2-7|TRBV9|NA|NA|13
TGTGCCAGCAGCGTAGGGCAGAACTACGAGCAGTACTTC
CASSVGQNYEQYF
>TRBJ1-1|TRBV2|few|NA|15
TGTGCCAGCAGTGATGAGGGCCTGAGGGCCACTGAAGCTTTCTTT
CASSDEGLRATEAFF
>TRBJ2-5|TRBV18|few|NA|17
TGTGCCAGCTCACCTAACGCCAGGGCTGGTGTATGGGAGACCCAGTACTTC
CASSPNARAGVWETQYF
>TRBJ2-3|TRBV25-1|NA|NA|15
TGTGCCAGCAGTACAGGGACATTGAGCACAGATACGCAGTATTTT
CASSTGTLSTDTQYF
>TRBJ2-1|TRBV18|NA|TRBD2|18
TGTGCCAGCTCACAACTCACCCCTCTAGCGGGGGGATACAATGAGCAGTTCTTC
CASSQLTPLAGGYNEQFF
>TRBJ1-2|TRBV7-9|NA|NA|14
TGTGCCAGCAGCTTGGCGGGGGGCACACGGGGCTACACCTTC
CASSLAGGTRGYTF
>TRBJ2-3|TRBV15|NA|TRBD1|15
TGTGCCACGATGACAGGGGCCACCGTCACAGATACGCAGTATTTT
CATMTGATVTDTQYF
>TRBJ1-1|TRBV11-2|NA|NA|15
TGTGCCAGCAGCTTCCTGACAGTTTTGGGCACTGAAGCTTTCTTT
CASSFLTVLGTEAFF
>TRBJ2-3|TRBV7-3|NA|TRBD2|18
TGTGCCAGCAGCTTAGGGCTGAGACTAGCGGAAGGCACAGATACGCAGTATTTT
CASSLGLRLAEGTDTQYF
>TRBJ2-3|TRBV6-5|once|NA|12
TGTGCCAGCAGCCCCACTGCAGATACGCAGTATTTT
CASSPTADTQYF
>TRBJ2-7|TRBV19|NA|TRBD2|14
TGTGCCAGTAGGCGTAGCGGGAGTGGGGACGAGCAGTACTTC
CASRRSGSGDEQYF
>TRBJ2-7|TRBV18|NA|TRBD1|13
TGTGCCAGCTCAGACCGACAGGGGGGCGAGCAGTACTTC
CASSDRQGGEQYF
>TRBJ2-7|TRBV5-6|NA|NA|14
TGTGCCAGCAGCTTGAACAGATTAAGAAACGAGCAGTACTTC
CASSLNRLRNEQYF
>TRBJ2-3|TRBV6-1|NA|TRBD1|15
TGTGCCAGCAGCAAAGACAGGGATCCTTTACAGAAGCAGTATTTT
CASSKDRDPLQKQYF
>TRBJ2-2|TRBV4-1|few|TRBD2|17
TGCGCCAGCAGCCTTATGACTAGCGGGAGTAGCACCGGGGAGCTGTTTTTT
CASSLMTSGSSTGELFF
>TRBJ1-5|TRBV18|NA|TRBD1|17
TGTGCCAGCTCACCACTCGGACAGGGGAAGCGGGATCAGCCCCAGCATTTT
CASSPLGQGKRDQPQHF
>TRBJ2-1|TRBV5-1|NA|TRBD2|15
TGCGCCAGCACCCGTAGCGGGGCCACGAGGAATGAGCAGTTCTTC
CASTRSGATRNEQFF
>TRBJ2-2|TRBV28|NA|TRBD2|15
TGTGCCAGCAGAGCACCGGGACTATCTGCCGGGGAGCTGTTTTTT
CASRAPGLSAGELFF
>TRBJ2-5|TRBV19|few|NA|13
TGTGCCAGTAGTATAATGAGGGGGGAGACCCAGTACTTC
CASSIMRGETQYF
>TRBJ2-3|TRBV6-5|NA|NA|14
TGTGCCAGCAGTGTAGCGCCTAGCACAGATACGCAGTATTTT
CASSVAPSTDTQYF
>TRBJ2-5|TRBV7-9|few|TRBD1|15
TGTGCCAGCAGCTCATCCCCCACCAGGGGGGAGACCCAGTACTTC
CASSSSPTRGETQYF
>TRBJ2-1|TRBV4-2|NA|NA|13
TGTGCCAGCAGCCTCACTAGGGAGGATGAGCAGTTCTTC
CASSLTREDEQFF
>TRBJ2-5|TRBV4-1|NA|TRBD1|16
TGCGCCAGCAGCCAAGGGACAGGGGGCGCGGGAGAGACCCAGTACTTC
CASSQGTGGAGETQYF
>TRBJ1-3|TRBV7-9|NA|NA|13
TGTGCCAGCAGCTTAGAGCCTGGAAACACCATATATTTT
CASSLEPGNTIYF
>TRBJ2-1|TRBV7-2|NA|NA|13
TGTGCCAGCGCGCTGGGCCCCAACAATGGGCAGTTCTTC
CASALGPNNGQFF
>TRBJ2-2|TRBV2|NA|TRBD1|14
TGTGCCAGCTGCGGGACAGGGGGCCCCGGGGAGCTGTTTTTT
CASCGTGGPGELFF
>TRBJ1-2|TRBV6-5|NA|TRBD1|13
TGTGCCAGTAGTCCTTCAGGGGGCAGTGGCTACACCTTC
CASSPSGGSGYTF
>TRBJ1-3|TRBV2|NA|NA|15
TGTGCCAGCAGTGTAACAGGCCTCTCTGGAAACACCATATATTTT
CASSVTGLSGNTIYF
>TRBJ1-5|TRBV2|NA|NA|14
TGTGCCAGCAGTTTACAGGGTCGCAATCAGCCCCAGCATTTT
CASSLQGRNQPQHF
>TRBJ2-7|TRBV14|few|NA|14
TGTGCCAGCAGCCAAGATTACAGGGCAGGCGAGCAGTACTTC
CASSQDYRAGEQYF
>TRBJ2-2|TRBV7-6|NA|TRBD2|17
TGTGCCAGCAGCTATTCCTTAGCGGGGGGCCCCACCGGGGAGCTGTTTTTT
CASSYSLAGGPTGELFF
>TRBJ2-1|TRBV6-5|NA|TRBD2|13
TGTGCCAGCACCGGGACTAGCTTCAATGAGCAGTTCTTC
CASTGTSFNEQFF